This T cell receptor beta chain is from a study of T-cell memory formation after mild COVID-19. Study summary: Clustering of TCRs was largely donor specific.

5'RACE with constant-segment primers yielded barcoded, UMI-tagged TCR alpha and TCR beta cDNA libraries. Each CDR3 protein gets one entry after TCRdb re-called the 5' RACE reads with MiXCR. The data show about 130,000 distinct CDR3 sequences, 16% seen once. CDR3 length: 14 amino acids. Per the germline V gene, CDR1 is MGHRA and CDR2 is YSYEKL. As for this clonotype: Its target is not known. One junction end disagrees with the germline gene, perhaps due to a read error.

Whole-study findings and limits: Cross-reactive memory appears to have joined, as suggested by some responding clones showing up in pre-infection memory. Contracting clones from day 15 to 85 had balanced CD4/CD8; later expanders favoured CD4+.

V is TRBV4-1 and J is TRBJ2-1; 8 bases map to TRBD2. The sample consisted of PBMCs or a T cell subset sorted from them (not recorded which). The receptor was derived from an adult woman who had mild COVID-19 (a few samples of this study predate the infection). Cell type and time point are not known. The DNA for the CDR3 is TGCGCCAGCAGCCTTAGCGGGACCGGCAATGAGCGGTTCTTC. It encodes CASSLSGTGNERFF.